This T cell receptor (beta chain) was recorded in a study of T-cell memory formation after mild COVID-19. TCRdb ran MiXCR on the 5' RACE reads and lists one entry per CDR3 protein. This table holds about 320,000 distinct CDR3 sequences, more than 13% found once. Points on this clonotype: The antigen remains undetermined.

General study points: In pre-infection memory, a portion of responding clones appeared, which suggested that cross-reactive memory joined. CD4+ contracting clones were mainly CM and EM; CD8+ ones, EMRA.

With 4 bases removed from V and 5 bases from J, the gap between germline ends came to 8 bases. The CDR3 is 13 amino acids. Germline assignment: CDR1 WSHSY and CDR2 SAAADI. The sample comprised PBMCs or a T cell subset sorted from them (not recorded which). The sequence was obtained from a man younger than 35 who had mild COVID-19 (a few samples of this study predate the infection). Cell type and time point are not known. The chain carries TRBV10-2 and TRBJ2-2; D might be TRBD2 (5 bases). This chain's CDR3 is CASSGRGTGELFF. For the CDR3, the DNA is TGCGCCAGCAGTGGGAGAGGGACCGGGGAGCTGTTTTTT.